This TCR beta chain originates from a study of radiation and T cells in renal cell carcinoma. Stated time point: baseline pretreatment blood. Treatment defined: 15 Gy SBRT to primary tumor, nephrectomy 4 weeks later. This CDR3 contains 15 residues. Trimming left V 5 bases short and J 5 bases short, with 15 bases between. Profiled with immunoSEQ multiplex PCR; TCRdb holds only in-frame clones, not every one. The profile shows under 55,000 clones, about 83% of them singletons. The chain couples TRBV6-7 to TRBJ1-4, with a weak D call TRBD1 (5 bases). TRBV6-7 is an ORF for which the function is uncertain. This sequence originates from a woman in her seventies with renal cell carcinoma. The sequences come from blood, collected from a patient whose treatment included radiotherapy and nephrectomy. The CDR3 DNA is TGTGCCAGCAGTGCGGGACGGGGGTTAAATGAAAAACTGTTTTTT. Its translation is CASSAGRGLNEKLFF.